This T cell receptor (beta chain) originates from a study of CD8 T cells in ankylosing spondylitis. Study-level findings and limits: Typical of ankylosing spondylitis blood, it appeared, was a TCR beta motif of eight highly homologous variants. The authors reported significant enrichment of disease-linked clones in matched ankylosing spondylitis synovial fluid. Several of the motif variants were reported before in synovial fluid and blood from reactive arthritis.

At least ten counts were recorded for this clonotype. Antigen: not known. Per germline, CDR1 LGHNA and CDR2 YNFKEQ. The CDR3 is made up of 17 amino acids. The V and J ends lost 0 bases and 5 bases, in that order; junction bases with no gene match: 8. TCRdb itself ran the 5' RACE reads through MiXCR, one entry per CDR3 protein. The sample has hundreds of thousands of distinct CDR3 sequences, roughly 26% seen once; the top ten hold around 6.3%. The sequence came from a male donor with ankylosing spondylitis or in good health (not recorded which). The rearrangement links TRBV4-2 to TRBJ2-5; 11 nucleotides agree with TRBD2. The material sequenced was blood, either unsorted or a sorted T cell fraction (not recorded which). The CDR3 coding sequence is TGTGCCAGCAGCCAAGAGGGTAGCGGGAGGGCGTATGAGACCCAGTACTTC. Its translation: CASSQEGSGRAYETQYF.